This TCR beta chain came from a study of PD-L1 blockade in urothelial cancer (dated by TCRdb to about 2017). About the investigation overall: Every patient began therapy in 2014 and was given atezolizumab 1,200 mg intravenously every 3 weeks. About 90% of the 29 patients were identified as males with urothelial cancer of bladder origin, and a prior smoking history was reported by 18 of 29 patients. An ECOG performance status of 0 or 1 was recorded for the patients, and 0 to 3 prior chemotherapy regimens had been received by the patients. Blood samples were analyzed at 3 weeks after treatment start (second dose) and at 6 weeks after treatment start. Blood samples yielded a median of roughly 150,000 T cells and around 80,000 unique TCRs, with median clonality around 0.084. An exploratory multi-omic analysis was conducted of the somatic, immune and clinical correlates of response to PD-L1 blockade with atezolizumab in urothelial cancer. Pretreatment tumor samples, along with matched peripheral blood collected serially before and after atezolizumab treatment, underwent TCR sequencing. Durable clinical benefit was defined as progression-free survival longer than 6 months, and TCR features were also tested against progression-free and overall survival. In the same patients, pretreatment tumors underwent whole exome sequencing and RNA sequencing in addition to TCR sequencing. Roughly ten patients achieved durable clinical benefit and 20 did not. Pretreatment blood TCR-seq was available for about 28 patients, at least one posttreatment blood collection was obtained for 24 patients, and tumor TCR-seq was available for 24 patients.

Study-level results and caveats: Because of the small sample size (n ≈ 27) and the many exploratory analyses performed, the results are intended to be regarded as hypothesis-generating. Patients with durable benefit showed greater expansion of tumor-associated TCR clones in peripheral blood 3 weeks after starting treatment (n ≈ 23, p = 0.022). Improved progression-free and overall survival was found to be associated with pretreatment peripheral blood TCR clonality below the median.

Synthetic TCR analog templates were spiked into each PCR so that absolute template abundance could be estimated from read counts. The immunoSEQ assay was used to amplify TCRbeta CDR3 regions from genomic DNA with bias-controlled V and J gene primers. Sequencing of rearranged TCRbeta segments was done at approximately 20X coverage. On the study's bioinformatics: Sequencing errors were corrected by clustering, and CDR3s were annotated against IMGT so that V, D and J genes could be assigned. Only productive TCRbeta rearrangements were used in downstream analyses, excluding out-of-frame or stop-codon sequences. Clonality was computed as one minus Shannon entropy normalized by the log of the number of unique productive sequences. Clones differing between time points or between blood and tumor were identified using Fisher's exact test with Benjamini-Hochberg correction, with an adjusted p below 0.01 applied as the threshold. TCRdb stores this immuneACCESS table with in-frame sequences only. Part of the clones is absent; in the studies checked, under half of the shortfall reflects unresolved V genes, and no reason is known for the rest. V and J calls and clone size come straight from that table; D and trimming were deduced from the DNA. The sample contains around 100,000 clones, about nine tenths of them found a single time. The ten biggest clones cover roughly 2% of the sample.

A single count supports this clone. The target of this receptor is not known. No qualities accompany the bases; no much larger clone lies one base away. V is clipped by 4 bases and J by 2 bases, and the sequence between their germline boundaries is 24 bases long. CDR3 length: 18 amino acids, cysteine to phenylalanine. The sequence is cut down to CDR3 DNA, 54 bases in frame from base 1. Looking up the germline V gene (reference sequence) yields CDR1 WNHNN and CDR2 SYGVQD. Taken with the paper, the label for time point translates to: pretreatment peripheral blood. A cohort of about 31 patients with locally advanced or metastatic urothelial carcinoma, treated at Memorial Sloan Kettering on a trial protocol, was included. Peripheral blood mononuclear cells were collected from each patient pretreatment and during treatment, giving between 1 and 8 total time points per patient. The Qiagen DNeasy Blood extraction kit was used to purify genomic DNA from total PBMCs and from tumor samples. PBMCs were collected pretreatment and during treatment, and were isolated and stored as previously described.

The chain is assembled from TRBV10-1 and TRBJ2-7, and perhaps TRBD1 as D gene, on 6 matching bases. The specimen comprised PBMCs, sampled around atezolizumab (anti-PD-L1) treatment. The clonotype originates from a man aged 55 to 69 with urothelial cancer. The DNA sequence follows: TGCGCCAGCAGTGCCCCAGGGGTCCGGGATCTGCCAACCTACGAGCAGTACTTC. Its product reads: CASSAPGVRDLPTYEQYF.